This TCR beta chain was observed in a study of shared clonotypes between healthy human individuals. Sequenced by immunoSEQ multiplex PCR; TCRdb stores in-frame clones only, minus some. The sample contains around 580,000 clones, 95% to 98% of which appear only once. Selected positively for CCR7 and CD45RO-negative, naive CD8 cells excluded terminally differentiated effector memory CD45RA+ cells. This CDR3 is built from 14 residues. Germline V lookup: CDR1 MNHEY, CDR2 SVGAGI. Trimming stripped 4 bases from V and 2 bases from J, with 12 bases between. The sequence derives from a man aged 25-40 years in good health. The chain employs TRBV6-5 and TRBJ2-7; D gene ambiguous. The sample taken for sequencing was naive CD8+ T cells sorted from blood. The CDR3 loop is CASSFKAPAYEQYF. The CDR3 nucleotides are TGTGCCAGCAGTTTTAAAGCGCCGGCCTACGAGCAGTACTTC.